These 7 T cell receptor beta chains came from one sample sequenced in a study of T-cell memory formation after mild COVID-19. One entry per CDR3 protein results from TCRdb running MiXCR on the 5' RACE reads. Among roughly 550,000 distinct CDR3 sequences listed, 20% were seen once. Sequenced sample: PBMCs or a T cell subset sorted from them (not recorded which). The receptor source for this set is an adult woman who had mild COVID-19 (a few samples of this study predate the infection). Cell type and time point are not known.

This clonotype occurred a few times. The chain uses TRBV6-2 or TRBV6-3 and TRBJ1-6, with D uncertain. Germline lookup yields CDR1 MNHEY and CDR2 SVGEGT. V gave up 6 bases and J gave up 9 bases, with 9 bases separating them. The CDR3 has 12 residues. This chain's CDR3 is CASSPRGSPLHF. CDR3 in DNA: TGTGCCAGCAGCCCCAGAGGTTCACCCCTCCACTTT.

This clonotype has a handful of counts. The chain combines TRBV2 with TRBJ2-5; TRBD2 is a possible D gene (5 bases). This CDR3 spans 12 amino acids. Between the trimmed V and J ends, which lost 4 bases and 5 bases, there was a span of 8 bases. Germline loops: CDR1 SNHLY, CDR2 FYNNEI. In nucleotides, the CDR3 is TGTGCCAGCAGTGCACTAGAGGAGACCCAGTACTTC. Protein: CASSALEETQYF.

This clonotype was seen a handful of times. The J gene is TRBJ2-3, the V gene TRBV7-8; D unresolved. The V and J ends lost 5 bases and 1 base respectively, with 10 bases between them. The CDR3 contains 14 residues. Germline CDR1 is SGHVS and CDR2 is FQNEAQ. CDR3 in amino acids: CASSPTKGTDTQYF. CDR3 coding DNA: TGTGCCAGCAGCCCGACGAAGGGCACAGATACGCAGTATTTT. The variable domain in full, with the rest retrieved from reference TRBV7-8 and TRBJ2-3, is GAGVSQSPRYKVAKRGQDVALRCDPISGHVSLFWYQQALGQGPEFLTYFQNEAQLDKSGLPSDRFFAERPEGSVSTLKIQRTQQEDSAVYLCASSPTKGTDTQYFGPGTRLTVL.

The sample holds a few counts of this clonotype. The V gene is TRBV29-1, the J gene TRBJ2-7; 7 nucleotides agree with TRBD2. The CDR3 extends over 12 amino acids. The V gene end was trimmed by 4 bases and the J gene end by 3 bases; junction bases not matched to a gene: 3. From germline, CDR1 is SQVTM and CDR2 ANQGSEA. In DNA form, the CDR3 reads TGCAGCGTTGGGGGGGGTTACTACGAGCAGTACTTC. This encodes CSVGGGYYEQYF.

This clonotype came up a few times. The chain employs TRBV3-1 and TRBJ2-5; TRBD1 is a possible D gene (7 bases). Trimming stripped 0 bases from V and 5 bases from J, with 13 bases between. This CDR3 is built from 15 residues. The germline CDR1 and CDR2 sequences are LGHDT and YNNKEL (reference sequence). DNA for the CDR3: TGTGCCAGCAGCCAAGACGGACAGGCGGGGGAGACCCAGTACTTC. This encodes CASSQDGQAGETQYF.

The chain uses TRBV4-1 and TRBJ1-2, with D unclear. CDR3 length equals 15 residues. Germline-derived CDR1 and CDR2 are MGHRA and YSYEKL. V was clipped by 0 bases and J by 2 bases, with 10 bases between them. The CDR3 DNA is TGCGCCAGCAGCCAAGATTTGGCACTCAACTATGGCTACACCTTC. It yields the protein CASSQDLALNYGYTF.

This clonotype was counted a few times. The V gene is TRBV5-6, the J gene TRBJ1-2; weak D call: TRBD1 (6 bases). Deletions cut 5 bases from V and 5 bases from J, with 34 bases between. CDR1 is SGHDT, CDR2 YYEEEE, per germline. The CDR3 consists of 20 residues. The CDR3 loop reads CASRSLLGRGHITRLYGYTF. The CDR3 nucleotides read TGTGCCAGCAGATCACTTCTAGGCCGGGGACATATCACCCGTCTTTATGGCTACACCTTC.